This T cell receptor beta chain was recorded in a study of OX40 agonist ivuxolimab in advanced cancers. In the case of this clone: The antigen is unknown.

Study-level results: Some of the lowest clonal expansion was seen in partial responders at 0.1-3.0 mg/kg.

This CDR3 is 17 amino acids long. The V gene lost 0 bases and the J gene lost 0 bases, with 13 bases spanning the gap. Germline V gene data show CDR1 as SGHKS and CDR2 as YYEKEE (reference sequence). TCRdb's table, derived via immunoSEQ multiplex PCR, lists solely in-frame clones and lacks some. The sample has about 45,000 clones, more than 65% seen once. The sequence derives from an adult with an advanced solid tumor such as melanoma, head and neck, liver or kidney cancer. The sample was CD4+ or CD8+ T cells sorted from blood, taken in a trial of the OX40 agonist ivuxolimab. V is TRBV5-5 and J is TRBJ2-1; D unclear. CDR3 bases: TGTGCCAGCAGCTTGGGATGGGTCGGTAGCTCCTACAATGAGCAGTTCTTC. Translation gives CASSLGWVGSSYNEQFF.